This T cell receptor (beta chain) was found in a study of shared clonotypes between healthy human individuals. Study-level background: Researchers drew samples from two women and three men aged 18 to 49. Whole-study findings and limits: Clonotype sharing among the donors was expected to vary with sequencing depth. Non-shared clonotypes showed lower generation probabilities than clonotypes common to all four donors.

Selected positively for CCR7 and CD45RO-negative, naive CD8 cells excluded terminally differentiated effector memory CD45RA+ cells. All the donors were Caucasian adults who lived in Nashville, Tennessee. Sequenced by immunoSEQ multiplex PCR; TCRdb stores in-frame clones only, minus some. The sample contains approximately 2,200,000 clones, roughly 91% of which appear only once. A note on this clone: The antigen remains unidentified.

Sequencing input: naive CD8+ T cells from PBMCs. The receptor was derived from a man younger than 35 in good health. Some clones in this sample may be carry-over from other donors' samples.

CDR3 region: CASSQRTALNTGELFF. The CDR3 coding sequence is TGTGCCAGCAGCCAAAGGACCGCGCTGAACACCGGGGAGCTGTTTTTT. The chain has TRBV13 and TRBJ2-2, with D unclear. Germline CDR1 reads PRHDT; CDR2 reads FYEKMQ (reference sequence). This CDR3 spans 16 amino acids. Trimming removed 5 bases at V and 1 base at J, with 14 bases between.